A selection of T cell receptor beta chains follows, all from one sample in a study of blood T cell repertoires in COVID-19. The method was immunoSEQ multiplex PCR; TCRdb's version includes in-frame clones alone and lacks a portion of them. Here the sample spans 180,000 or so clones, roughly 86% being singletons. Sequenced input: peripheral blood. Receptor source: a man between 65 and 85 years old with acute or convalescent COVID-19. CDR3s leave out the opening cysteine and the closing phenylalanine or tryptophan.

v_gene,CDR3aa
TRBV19,ASSKGQQNEQF
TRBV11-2,ASRQTGAGELF
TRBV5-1,ASSPGLAGRVRDTQY
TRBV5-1,ASSTPRGGGGGEETQY
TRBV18,ASSQKGTSGPRQQF
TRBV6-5,ASDAQGRKLF
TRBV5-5,ASRPRTNNQPQH
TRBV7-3,ASSSGTGVNSPLH
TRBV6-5,ASSYYGGTNEQF
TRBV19,ASSPGTGTGANVLT
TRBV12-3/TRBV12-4,ASTLESEYGYT
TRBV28,ASKWSQGTWEQF
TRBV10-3,AAGTGNSPLH
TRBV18,ASSPRLNAPEQY
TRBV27,AVGLLAYEQY
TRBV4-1,ASSQNPGQGIGYT
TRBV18,ASSPPGRAYNEQF
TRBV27,ASSSIRSQPQH
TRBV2,ASKAGTENEKLF
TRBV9,ASSRSLPNTEAF
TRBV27,ASSLDYPGTSVYNEQF
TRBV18,ASSREGGENGYT
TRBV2,ASSVASYTGELF
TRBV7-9,ASSPLWLAGPGNEQF
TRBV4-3,ASSQAAGKNSPLH
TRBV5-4,ASSSRRELPDTQY
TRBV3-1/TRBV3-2,ASSPGRYEQY
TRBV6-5,ASSFLGGEKLF
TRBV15,ATRPGQNNEKLF
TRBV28,ASSQTGPYGYT
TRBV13,ASSSRQTGDYGYT
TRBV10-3,AISTPGQGTEAF
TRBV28,ASRASGGHQPQH
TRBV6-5,ASSSRDRGYEAF
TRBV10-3,AISGTVSDQPQH
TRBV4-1,ASSPEWAYNSPLH
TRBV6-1,ASSDRLAGGLSGGELF
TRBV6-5,ASRRPGQETQY
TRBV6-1,ASSGLLRFSTDTQY
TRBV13,ASSLGDRDYEQY
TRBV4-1,ASSQARDRTVDEQF
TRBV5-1,ASSRQTGANTGELF
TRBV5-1,ASSAGQGIYGYT
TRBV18,ASSPSQRQETQY
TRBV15,ATSDLGQGTGELF
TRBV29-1,SVLLGLAGFYEQY
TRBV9,ASSVGLVGSGGASGYT
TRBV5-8,ASSLALPEAF
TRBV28,ASGFDRDKGSYEQY
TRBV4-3,ASSQRVELTDTQY
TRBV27,ASRPAGGTGELF
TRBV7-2,ASSLGGGASNWDTQY
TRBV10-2,ATAPDGGFGNTIY
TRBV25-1,ASSDGRYGYT